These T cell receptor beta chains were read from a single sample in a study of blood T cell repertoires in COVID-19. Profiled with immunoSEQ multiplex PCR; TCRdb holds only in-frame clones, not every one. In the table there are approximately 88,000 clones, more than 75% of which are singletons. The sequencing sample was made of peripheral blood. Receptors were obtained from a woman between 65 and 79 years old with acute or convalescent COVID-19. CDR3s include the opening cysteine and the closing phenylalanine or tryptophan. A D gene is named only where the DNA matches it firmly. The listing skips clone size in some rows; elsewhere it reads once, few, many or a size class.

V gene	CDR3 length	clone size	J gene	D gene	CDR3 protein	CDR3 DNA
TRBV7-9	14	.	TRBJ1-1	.	CASSLGQLNTEAFF	TGTGCCAGCAGCTTAGGACAGTTGAACACTGAAGCTTTCTTT
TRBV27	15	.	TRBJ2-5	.	CASSLWGGREETQYF	TGTGCCAGCAGTTTATGGGGGGGGCGAGAGGAGACCCAGTACTTC
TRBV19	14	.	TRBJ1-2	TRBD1	CASIATGGIYGYTF	TGTGCCAGTATTGCGACAGGGGGCATCTATGGCTACACCTTC
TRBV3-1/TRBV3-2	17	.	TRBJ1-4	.	CASSPWSGPATNEKLFF	TGTGCCAGCAGCCCCTGGTCAGGGCCTGCAACTAATGAAAAACTGTTTTTT
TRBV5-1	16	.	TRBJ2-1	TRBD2	CASSWGAGGSYNEQFF	TGCGCCAGCAGCTGGGGGGCGGGGGGTTCCTACAATGAGCAGTTCTTC
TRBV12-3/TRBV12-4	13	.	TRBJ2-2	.	CASIGPYTGELFF	TGTGCCAGCATTGGGCCGTATACCGGGGAGCTGTTTTTT
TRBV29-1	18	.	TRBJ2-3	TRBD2	CSVSGTSGRAMLTDTQYF	TGCAGCGTAAGCGGGACTAGCGGGAGGGCGATGTTGACAGATACGCAGTATTTT
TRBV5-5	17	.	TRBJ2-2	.	CASSSRSGNANTGELFF	TGTGCCAGCAGCTCAAGGTCGGGTAATGCGAACACCGGGGAGCTGTTTTTT
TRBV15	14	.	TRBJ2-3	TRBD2	CATSPGGVQGTQYF	TGTGCCACCAGTCCCGGGGGGGTGCAGGGTACGCAGTATTTT
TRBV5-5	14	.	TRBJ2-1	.	CASSMTNRVDEQFF	TGTGCCAGCAGCATGACCAACAGGGTCGATGAGCAGTTCTTC
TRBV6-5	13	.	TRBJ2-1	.	CASSHTQGYEQFF	TGTGCCAGCAGCCACACTCAGGGCTATGAGCAGTTCTTC
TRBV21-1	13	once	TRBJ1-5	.	CASSRTVNQPQHF	TGTGCCAGCAGCAGGACAGTTAATCAGCCCCAGCATTTT
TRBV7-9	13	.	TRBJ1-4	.	CASRRTDNEKLFF	TGTGCCAGCAGGCGGACAGATAATGAAAAACTGTTTTTT
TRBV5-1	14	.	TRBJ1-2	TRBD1	CASSLYDREDGYTF	TGCGCCAGCAGCTTATATGACAGGGAGGATGGCTACACCTTC
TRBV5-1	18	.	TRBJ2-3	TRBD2	CASSLGLAGGRSTDTQYF	TGCGCCAGCAGCTTGGGGCTAGCGGGAGGGCGTAGCACAGATACGCAGTATTTT
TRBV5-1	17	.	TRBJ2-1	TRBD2	CASSREGTSGSSNEQFF	TGCGCCAGCAGCCGCGAAGGGACTAGCGGGAGTAGTAATGAGCAGTTCTTC
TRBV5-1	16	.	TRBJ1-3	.	CASSLERGGSGNTIYF	TGCGCCAGCAGCTTGGAAAGGGGAGGATCTGGAAACACCATATATTTT
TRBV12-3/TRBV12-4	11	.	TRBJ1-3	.	CASSYGDTIYF	TGTGCCAGCAGCTATGGAGACACCATATATTTT
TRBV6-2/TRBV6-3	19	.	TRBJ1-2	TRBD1	CASSYRWTGGPDWGYGYTF	TGTGCCAGCAGTTACCGATGGACAGGGGGCCCAGACTGGGGCTATGGCTACACCTTC
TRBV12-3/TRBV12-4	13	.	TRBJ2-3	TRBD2	CASSGSSGGPPYF	TGTGCCAGCAGTGGAAGTAGCGGGGGGCCCCCGTATTTT
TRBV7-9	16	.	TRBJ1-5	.	CASSFYSSPNNQPQHF	TGTGCCAGCAGCTTTTACAGTTCCCCCAACAATCAGCCCCAGCATTTT
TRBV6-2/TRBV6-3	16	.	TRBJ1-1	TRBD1	CASSYHLWTGYIGAFF	TGTGCCAGCAGTTACCACCTCTGGACAGGGTATATCGGAGCTTTCTTT
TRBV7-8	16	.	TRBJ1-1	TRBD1	CASSPPPGTGNTEAFF	TGTGCCAGCAGCCCCCCCCCAGGGACAGGGAACACTGAAGCTTTCTTT
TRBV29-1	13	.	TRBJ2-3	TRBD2	CSVVRTSRDTQYF	TGCAGCGTTGTCAGGACTAGCAGGGATACACAGTATTTT
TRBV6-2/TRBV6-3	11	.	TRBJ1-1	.	CASSLGTEAFF	TGTGCCAGCAGCCTCGGGACTGAAGCTTTCTTT
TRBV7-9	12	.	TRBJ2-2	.	CASSFEGGELFF	TGTGCCAGCAGCTTTGAGGGCGGGGAGCTGTTTTTT
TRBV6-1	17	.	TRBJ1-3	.	CASSVGFLETVGNTIYF	TGTGCCAGCAGTGTTGGGTTCCTCGAGACAGTCGGAAACACCATATATTTT
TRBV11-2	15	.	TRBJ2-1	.	CASSLTRTRESEQFF	TGTGCCAGCAGTTTAACACGAACGCGGGAAAGTGAGCAGTTCTTC
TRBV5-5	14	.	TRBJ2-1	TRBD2	CASSTLSGTREQFF	TGTGCCAGCAGCACTCTTAGCGGGACAAGGGAGCAGTTCTTC
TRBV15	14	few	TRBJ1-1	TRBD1	CATSTLKQGVEAFF	TGTGCCACCAGCACGCTAAAACAGGGGGTTGAAGCTTTCTTT
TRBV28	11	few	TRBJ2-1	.	CATESRLEQFF	TGTGCCACCGAAAGTAGATTGGAGCAGTTCTTC
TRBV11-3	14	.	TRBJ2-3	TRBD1	CASSLRRGTDTQYF	TGTGCCAGCAGCTTACGCAGGGGGACAGATACGCAGTATTTT
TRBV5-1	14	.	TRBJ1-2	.	CASSLDSPNYGYTF	TGCGCCAGCAGCTTGGACAGCCCTAACTATGGCTACACCTTC
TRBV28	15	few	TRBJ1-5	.	CASSFFPGSNQPQHF	TGTGCCAGCAGTTTTTTCCCGGGTAGCAATCAGCCCCAGCATTTT
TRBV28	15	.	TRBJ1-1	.	CASRSAGTRRTEAFF	TGTGCCAGCAGGTCCGCGGGGACCCGAAGAACTGAAGCTTTCTTT
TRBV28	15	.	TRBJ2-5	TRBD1	CASSLGTGRDQTQYF	TGTGCCAGCAGTTTGGGGACAGGGCGAGACCAGACCCAGTACTTC
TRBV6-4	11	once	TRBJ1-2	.	CASSDSRGYTF	TGTGCCAGCAGTGACTCTAGAGGCTACACCTTC
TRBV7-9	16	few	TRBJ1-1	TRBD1	CASSLTITGADTEAFF	TGTGCCAGCAGCTTGACCATTACAGGGGCGGACACTGAAGCTTTCTTT
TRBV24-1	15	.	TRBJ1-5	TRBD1	CATSDTGGGNQPQHF	TGTGCCACCAGTGATACAGGGGGGGGCAATCAGCCCCAGCATTTT
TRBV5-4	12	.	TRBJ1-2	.	CASSLVGGGYTF	TGTGCCAGCAGCTTGGTAGGGGGTGGCTACACCTTC
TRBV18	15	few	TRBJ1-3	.	CASSPNPPSGNTIYF	TGTGCCAGCTCACCTAATCCCCCCTCTGGAAACACCATATATTTT
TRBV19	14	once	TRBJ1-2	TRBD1	CASSDAGTVYGYTF	TGTGCCAGTAGTGACGCCGGGACAGTCTATGGCTACACCTTC
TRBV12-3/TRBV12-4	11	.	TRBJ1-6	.	CASSFSSPLHF	TGTGCCAGCAGTTTCAGTTCACCCCTCCACTTT